This is a list of T cell receptor beta chains from one sample in a study of T-cell reconstitution after alpha-beta-depleted transplantation in children. From the PCR reads, TCRdb called clonotypes with MiXCR, one entry per CDR3 protein. Of around 450,000 distinct CDR3 sequences in the sample, 15% to 20% were seen once. The material was PBMCs, mostly from graft donor cells, obtained 360 days after TCRalphabeta/CD19-depleted stem cell transplant. These TCRs come from a boy under two years old who had a stem cell transplant for Wiskott-Aldrich syndrome, so the T cells may come from the graft donor. Each CDR3 is given with its conserved first and last residue. D genes are given only for firm matches. Clone sizes are given selectively: once, few, many, or a class where the clone is expanded.

TRBV20-1,-,-,TRBJ2-3,TGCAGTGCTCCCCCAGCGGGCCGGCCTTTGAGGTCCACAGATACGCAGTATTTT,CSAPPAGRPLRSTDTQYF
TRBV18,TRBD2,few,TRBJ2-7,TGTGCCAGCTCAACCGTTCGGGGACTAGCGTCCTACGAGCAGTACTTC,CASSTVRGLASYEQYF
TRBV12-3/TRBV12-4,-,-,TRBJ1-5,TGTGCCAGCAGTTTAGTGGCATCGAATCAGCCCCAGCATTTT,CASSLVASNQPQHF
TRBV10-3,-,-,TRBJ2-2,TGTGCCATCAGTGTTGCCCCTGGGACCGGGGAGCTGTTTTTT,CAISVAPGTGELFF
TRBV4-3,-,-,TRBJ2-1,TGCGCCAGCAGCCAAGACCCGCACGTCCGCGGGCAGTTCTTC,CASSQDPHVRGQFF
TRBV12-3/TRBV12-4,-,-,TRBJ1-2,TGTGCCAGCAGTTTTTCGGGCCCATATGGCTACACCTTC,CASSFSGPYGYTF
TRBV12-3/TRBV12-4,-,-,TRBJ2-7,TGTACCTTCAATCCGACAGGGCTACTTGACGGGAGTTCCTACGAGCAGTACTTC,CTFNPTGLLDGSSYEQYF
TRBV5-1,TRBD1,-,TRBJ2-7,TGCGCCAGCGGAAGGACAGGGGGGACGAGCGAGCAGTACTTC,CASGRTGGTSEQYF
TRBV5-1,-,few,TRBJ1-2,TGCGCCAGCAGCTCGGCGGGGCGAGGCTATGGCTACACCTTC,CASSSAGRGYGYTF
TRBV5-1,-,few,TRBJ2-3,TGCGCCAGCAGCTTGGCCTGGCGGGGTATTAACACAGATACGCAGTATTTT,CASSLAWRGINTDTQYF
TRBV18,-,-,TRBJ2-6,TGTGCCAGCTCACCAACGGCACCCTTACAGGCTTGGACTGGGGCCAACGTCCTGACTTTC,CASSPTAPLQAWTGANVLTF
TRBV7-7,-,-,TRBJ1-5,TGTGCCAGCCTCCATCAGCCCCAGCATTTT,CASLHQPQHF
TRBV5-1,-,many,TRBJ2-1,TGCGCCAGCAGCTTGTGGGACAATGAGCAGTTCTTC,CASSLWDNEQFF
TRBV3-1,-,-,TRBJ2-5,TGTGCCAGCAGCCAAGATCCTGAGGGGTTTCAAGAGACCCAGTACTTC,CASSQDPEGFQETQYF
TRBV12-3/TRBV12-4,-,few,TRBJ2-3,TGTGCCAGCAGTTTAGGGGTTAGGAGCACAGATACGCAGTATTTT,CASSLGVRSTDTQYF
TRBV12-3/TRBV12-4,-,-,TRBJ2-7,TGTGCCAGCAGCATCGCCCGTACCTACGAGCAGTACTTC,CASSIARTYEQYF
TRBV28,TRBD1,-,TRBJ1-2,TGTGCCAGCAGACCGGGGGACAGGGCAGGGGGCCACTATGGCTACACCTTC,CASRPGDRAGGHYGYTF
TRBV20-1,TRBD1,few,TRBJ2-6,TGCAGTGCTAAAGTATGGACAGGGGGCGCTTCGGGGGCCAACGTCCTGACTTTC,CSAKVWTGGASGANVLTF
TRBV20-1,-,-,TRBJ2-4,TGCAGTGCCCCTTCTGGGAGACGAAACATTCAGTACTTC,CSAPSGRRNIQYF
TRBV12-3/TRBV12-4,-,many,TRBJ2-3,TGTGCCAGCAGCCCTATAGCAACGGTCGGAGATACGCAGTATTTT,CASSPIATVGDTQYF
TRBV4-3,TRBD2,few,TRBJ2-1,TGCGCCAGCAGCCAATTGAGACTAGCGGGAGATAGCCCGCTCTTC,CASSQLRLAGDSPLF
TRBV24-1,TRBD1,few,TRBJ2-5,TGTGCCACCAGTGATTTATCCGGGACAGCAAAAGAGACCCAGTACTTC,CATSDLSGTAKETQYF
TRBV4-1,-,-,TRBJ2-7,TGCGCCAGCAGCCAAGAGGTAATTTCCTACGAGCAGTACTTC,CASSQEVISYEQYF
TRBV11-1,TRBD2,few,TRBJ2-3,TGTGCCAGCAGCGATCCCCCACTAGCGGGGACTAGCACAGATACGCAGTATTTT,CASSDPPLAGTSTDTQYF
TRBV7-6,-,few,TRBJ2-3,TGTGCCAGCAGCTTACTGAGCGGGTATGGCACAGATACGCAGTATTTT,CASSLLSGYGTDTQYF
TRBV2,-,few,TRBJ1-1,TGTGCCAGCAGGGGGGGGACAATAAGGAACACTGAAGCTTTCTTT,CASRGGTIRNTEAFF
TRBV18,-,-,TRBJ2-5,TGTGCCAGCCACAATAGAGGCGCACAAGAGACCCAGTACTTC,CASHNRGAQETQYF
TRBV10-3,TRBD1,few,TRBJ2-3,TGTGCCATCAGCCTGACAGGGGGAACGACAGATACGCAGTATTTT,CAISLTGGTTDTQYF
TRBV12-3/TRBV12-4,TRBD1,few,TRBJ2-4,TGTGCCAGCAGTTTGGACAGGGGCCAAAACATTCAGTACTTC,CASSLDRGQNIQYF
TRBV20-1,TRBD2,-,TRBJ2-1,TGCAGTGCCTTTCTTAGCGGGGGGGCCTTCTACAATGAGCAGTTCTTC,CSAFLSGGAFYNEQFF
TRBV11-1,TRBD1,few,TRBJ2-1,TGTGCCAGCAGCTTAGTGCTGACAGGGGGGCTCTCCTACAATGAGCAGTTCTTC,CASSLVLTGGLSYNEQFF
TRBV5-1,-,many,TRBJ2-3,TGTGCCAGCAGTTTAGTGGGGACAGATACGCAGTATTTT,CASSLVGTDTQYF
TRBV5-5,-,-,TRBJ2-1,TGTGCCAGCAGTGTATTTCCCGACAATGAGCAGTTCTTC,CASSVFPDNEQFF
TRBV6-1,-,few,TRBJ2-6,TGTGCCAGGATCGAAAGCCAGAGCTCTGGGGCCAACGTCCTGACTTTC,CARIESQSSGANVLTF
TRBV7-9,TRBD1,-,TRBJ2-3,TGTGGTATAACGGGACAGGGGCCAACAGATACGCAGTATTTT,CGITGQGPTDTQYF
TRBV5-1,-,many,TRBJ1-1,TGCGCCAGCAGCGCCAACACTGAAGCTTTCTTT,CASSANTEAFF
TRBV18,-,-,TRBJ1-6,TGTGCCAGCTCACCGGAACTGAGCTCCTATAATTCACCCCTCCACTTT,CASSPELSSYNSPLHF
TRBV5-5,-,-,TRBJ2-7,TGTGCCAGCAGCTTGGGTGTCGGAGAATACGAGCAGTACTTC,CASSLGVGEYEQYF
TRBV6-5,TRBD2,few,TRBJ2-3,TGTGCCAGCAGTTACTCCGGGACTAGCTTTCGGGGTACGCAGTATTTT,CASSYSGTSFRGTQYF
TRBV29-1,-,few,TRBJ2-1,TGCAGCGTTGAACCCATCCTGGATGGTGAGCAGTTCTTC,CSVEPILDGEQFF
TRBV6-2/TRBV6-3,-,few,TRBJ2-7,TGTGCCAGCAGTTTGCCCGACAGGAGCTACGAGCAGTACTTC,CASSLPDRSYEQYF